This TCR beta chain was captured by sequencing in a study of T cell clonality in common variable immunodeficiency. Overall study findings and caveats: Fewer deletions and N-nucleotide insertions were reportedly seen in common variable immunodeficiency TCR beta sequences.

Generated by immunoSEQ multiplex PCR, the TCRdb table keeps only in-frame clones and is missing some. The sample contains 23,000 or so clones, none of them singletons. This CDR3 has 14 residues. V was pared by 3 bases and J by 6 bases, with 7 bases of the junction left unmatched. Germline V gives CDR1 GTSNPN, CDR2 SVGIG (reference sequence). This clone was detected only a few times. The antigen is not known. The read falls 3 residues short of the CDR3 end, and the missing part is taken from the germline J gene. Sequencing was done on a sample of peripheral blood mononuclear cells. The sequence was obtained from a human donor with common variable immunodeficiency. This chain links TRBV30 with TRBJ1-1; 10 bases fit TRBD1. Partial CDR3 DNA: TGTGCCTGGAGGGGGACAGGGGCTATCTCTGAA. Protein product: CAWRGTGAISE. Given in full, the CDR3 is CAWRGTGAISEAFF.